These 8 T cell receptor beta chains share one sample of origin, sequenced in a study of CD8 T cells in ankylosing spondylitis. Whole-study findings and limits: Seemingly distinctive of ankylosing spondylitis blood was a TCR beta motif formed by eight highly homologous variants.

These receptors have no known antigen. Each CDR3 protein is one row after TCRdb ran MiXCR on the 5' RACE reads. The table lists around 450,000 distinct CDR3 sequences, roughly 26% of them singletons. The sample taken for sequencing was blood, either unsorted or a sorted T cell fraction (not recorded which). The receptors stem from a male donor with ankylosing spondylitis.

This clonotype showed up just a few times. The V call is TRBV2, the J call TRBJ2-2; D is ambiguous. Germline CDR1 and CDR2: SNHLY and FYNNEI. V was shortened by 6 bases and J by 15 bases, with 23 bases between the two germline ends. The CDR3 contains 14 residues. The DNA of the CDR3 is TGTGCCAGCAGGGTTGGCCCCGCCGCTGGTCTGATGTTTTTT. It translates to CASRVGPAAGLMFF.

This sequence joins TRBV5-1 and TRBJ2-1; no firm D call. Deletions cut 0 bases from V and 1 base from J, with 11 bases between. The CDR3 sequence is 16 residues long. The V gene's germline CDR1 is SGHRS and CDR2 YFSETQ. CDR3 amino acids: CASSLVGSNSYNEQFF. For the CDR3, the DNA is TGCGCCAGCAGCTTGGTAGGGTCTAATTCCTACAATGAGCAGTTCTTC.

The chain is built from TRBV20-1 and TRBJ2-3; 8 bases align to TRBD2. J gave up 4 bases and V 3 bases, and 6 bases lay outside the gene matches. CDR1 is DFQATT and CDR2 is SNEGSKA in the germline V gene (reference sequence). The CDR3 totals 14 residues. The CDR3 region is CSASTGGGSDTQYF. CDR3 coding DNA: TGCAGTGCTAGTACGGGCGGGGGGTCAGATACGCAGTATTTT.

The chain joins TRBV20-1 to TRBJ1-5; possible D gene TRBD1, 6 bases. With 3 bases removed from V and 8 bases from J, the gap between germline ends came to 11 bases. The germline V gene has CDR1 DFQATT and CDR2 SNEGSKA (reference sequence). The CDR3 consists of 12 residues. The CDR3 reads CSASTGSEPQHF. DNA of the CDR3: TGCAGTGCTAGTACAGGGTCGGAGCCCCAGCATTTT.

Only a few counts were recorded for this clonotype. In nucleotides, the CDR3 is TGTGCCAGCAGCTACGAAAGGCGCATCTATGGCTACACCTTC. Its translation: CASSYERRIYGYTF. The chain uses TRBV7-2 and TRBJ1-2; D ambiguous. Germline V gene sequence: CDR1 SGHTA, CDR2 FQGNSA. This CDR3 spans 14 amino acids. The V end lost 4 bases, the J end lost 4 bases, and 13 bases lay between the germline ends.

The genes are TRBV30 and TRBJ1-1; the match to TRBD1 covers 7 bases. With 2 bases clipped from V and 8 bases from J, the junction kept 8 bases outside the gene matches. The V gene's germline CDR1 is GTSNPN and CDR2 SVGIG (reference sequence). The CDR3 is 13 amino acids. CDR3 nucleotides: TGTGCCTGGAGTCACGACAGGGCAGTAGAAGCTTTCTTT. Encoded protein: CAWSHDRAVEAFF.

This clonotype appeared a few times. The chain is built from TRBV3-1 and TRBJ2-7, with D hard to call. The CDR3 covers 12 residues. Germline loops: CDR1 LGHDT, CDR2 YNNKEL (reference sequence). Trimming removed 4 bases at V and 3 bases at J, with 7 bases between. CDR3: CASSRAGYEQYF. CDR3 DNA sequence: TGTGCCAGCAGCCGGGCAGGCTACGAGCAGTACTTC.

CDR3 sequence reads: CASSLVLAGGGHEQFF. The CDR3 DNA reads TGTGCCAGCAGTTTAGTACTAGCGGGAGGTGGGCATGAGCAGTTCTTC. The chain carries TRBV12-3 or TRBV12-4 and TRBJ2-1, with 12 bases aligning to TRBD2. V dropped 1 base and J dropped 8; count of bases not matched to a gene: 6. CDR3 length: 16 residues.